The next 8 T cell receptor beta chains were all read from a single sample in a study of tumor and adjacent non-tumor tissue in lung cancer. The template was RNA from unsorted bulk tissue. More than 3 cm separated this lung sample from the edge of the tumor. A modified ARM-PCR protocol with three rounds of nested PCR amplified TCRbeta. TCRdb analysed the multiplex PCR reads with MiXCR anew, one entry per CDR3 protein. This table has 60,000 to 70,000 distinct CDR3 sequences, 76% appearing once. Sequencing input: distant non-tumor lung tissue. These TCRs come from a man aged 60-69 years with non-small cell lung cancer.

As regards this clonotype: The conserved phenylalanine or tryptophan normally closing the CDR3 is absent here, so this likely arose from a read error. V is TRBV10-2 and J is TRBJ2-7; tentatively, D is TRBD1 (5 bases). V lost 7 bases and J 7 bases, leaving 17 bases between the germline ends. In germline, CDR1 is WSHSY, CDR2 SAAADI. This CDR3 region has 13 residues. The CDR3 loop is CASKLAGYDEQYL. In DNA, the CDR3 is TGCGCCAGCAAGTTAGCAGGGTATGATGAGCAGTACTTA.

The CDR3: CSVDATASTYAQYF. CDR3 DNA: TGCAGCGTTGACGCGACAGCTAGCACATATGCGCAGTATTTT. The rearrangement uses TRBV29-1 and TRBJ2-3; D may be TRBD1 or TRBD2 (5 bases each). The germline gives CDR1 SQVTM, CDR2 ANQGSEA. The CDR3 loop spans 14 amino acids. V was trimmed by 3 bases and J by 10 bases, leaving 20 bases between them.

V gene TRBV20-1 combines with J gene TRBJ1-1; D ambiguous. V was shortened by 3 bases and J by 14 bases, with 25 bases between the two germline ends. From germline, CDR1 is DFQATT and CDR2 SNEGSKA (reference sequence). The CDR3 has 14 residues. The CDR3 region has the DNA TGCAGTGCTAGGGCTCCGGGGTTGAACACTGTAGCGTTCTTT. It translates to CSARAPGLNTVAFF.

Remarks on this clonotype: Being one base from a much bigger clone, this may be a read error. This chain links TRBV2 with TRBJ2-7; D call uncertain. The germline V and J ends were trimmed by 4 bases and 0 bases, with 16 bases remaining between them. Germline lookup yields CDR1 SNHLY and CDR2 FYNNEI. The length of the CDR3 is 16 residues. In nucleotides, the CDR3 is TGTGCCAGCAGTGTAACAATGGCGACCAGCTCCTACGAGCAGTACTTC. Amino acid sequence: CASSVTMATSSYEQYF.

This clonotype was seen once. At one of its ends the junction is not consistent with the germline gene, which may arise from a read error. This chain links TRBV6-1 with TRBJ2-2; 7 positions agree with TRBD1. Germline V gene sequence: CDR1 MNHNS, CDR2 SASEGT. The CDR3 consists of 13 residues. The chain's CDR3 is CSSSDRAPGELFF. In DNA form, the CDR3 reads TGTTCCAGCAGTGACAGGGCTCCCGGGGAGCTGTTTTTT.

This rearrangement joins TRBV9 to TRBJ1-6; tentative D call: TRBD1 (5 bases). The V end was cut by 3 bases, the J end by 6 bases, with 25 bases between. CDR1 and CDR2 (germline): SGDLS, YYNGEE. The CDR3 has 19 amino acids. The chain's CDR3 is CASSDRDGARHVGNSPLHF. Here the CDR3 DNA reads TGTGCCAGCAGCGACCGGGACGGCGCACGTCACGTTGGTAATTCACCCCTCCACTTT.

As to this clonotype: A much larger clone is a single base away; this may be a read error. The rearrangement joins TRBV19 to TRBJ1-1; D is uncertain. Trimming took 6 bases from V and 4 from J, leaving 15 bases between them. The germline V gene has CDR1 LNHDA and CDR2 SQIVND (reference sequence). The CDR3 loop spans 14 amino acids. The chain's CDR3 is CASREGFGSTEAFF. In DNA form, the CDR3 reads TGTGCCAGTAGAGAAGGGTTCGGCAGCACTGAAGCTTTCTTT.

As to this clonotype: A junction end diverges from the germline sequence, so it may reflect a read error. V usage is TRBV11-2 and J usage is TRBJ2-1, with a possible D match to TRBD2 (5 bases). CDR1 and CDR2 (germline): SGHAT, FQNNGV. The CDR3 contains 13 residues. CDR3: CASSLEAFGEQFF. The CDR3 DNA reads as TGTGCCAGCAGCCTGGAGGCCTTCGGGGAGCAGTTCTTT.